The source of this TCR beta chain is a study of cytomegalovirus exposure and HLA in healthy donors. Study conclusions and caveats: Later analysis identified about 17,000 TCR beta sequences associated with HLA alleles, using a false discovery rate threshold of 0.05. TCR beta chains numbering 150 to 200 were designated cytomegalovirus-associated.

Details on this clone: The antigen is unknown.

The PCR made use of 60 Vbeta and 13 Jbeta primers. Sequencing used immunoSEQ multiplex PCR; TCRdb keeps in-frame clones, though not all of them. The sample has 74,000 or so clones; 79% are singletons. This TCR was recovered from a woman in her forties in good health and CMV-seropositive. Source material: PBMCs.

DNA for the CDR3: TGTGCCAGCAGAAGGACAGGGAGCGGGCCCAGCGGGGAGCTGTTTTTT. It codes for CASRRTGSGPSGELFF. V and J are TRBV5-4 and TRBJ2-2, with 8 bases lining up with TRBD1. Trimming at V came to 5 bases and at J to 7 bases, leaving 13 bases not matched to a gene. There are 16 residues in the CDR3. Germline V gene sequence: CDR1 SGHNT, CDR2 YYREEE (reference sequence). The full variable domain, completed using reference TRBV5-4 and TRBJ2-2, is ETGVTQSPTHLIKTRGQQVTLRCSSQSGHNTVSWYQQALGQGPQFIFQYYREEENGRGNFPPRFSGLQFPNYSSELNVNALELDDSALYLCASRRTGSGPSGELFFGEGSRLTVL.